One sample yielded the 14 T cell receptor beta chains listed below, sequenced in a study of blood T cell repertoires in COVID-19. Only in-frame clones appear in the TCRdb table, and some are missing; sequencing was by immunoSEQ multiplex PCR. Altogether approximately 190,000 clones are present, around 83% being singletons, with the ten largest covering around 6.1%. The sequenced sample was peripheral blood. The source is a woman aged 35 to 49 with acute or convalescent COVID-19.

The V and J genes are TRBV2 and TRBJ1-6; maybe TRBD1 (5 bases). The germline gives CDR1 SNHLY, CDR2 FYNNEI. The CDR3 sequence is 14 residues long. V was pared by 6 bases and J by 9 bases, with 15 bases between. CDR3 sequence: CASSPPPGGSPLHF. The CDR3 nucleotides read TGTGCCAGCAGCCCCCCCCCGGGGGGTTCACCCCTCCACTTT.

J is TRBJ1-2 and V is TRBV15; the D is unclear. The germline V gene has CDR1 LNHNV and CDR2 YYDKDF (reference sequence). The CDR3 runs 15 residues. V lost 1 base, J lost 8 bases, and 17 bases lay in between. The CDR3 DNA reads as TGTGCCACCAGCAGAGTTTTATCTACCCTAGAGGGCTACACCTTC. Residues: CATSRVLSTLEGYTF. Based on the CDR3 plus reference TRBV15 and TRBJ1-2, the full variable domain is DAMVIQNPRYQVTQFGKPVTLSCSQTLNHNVMYWYQQKSSQAPKLLFHYYDKDFNNEADTPDNFQSRRPNTSFCFLDIRSPGLGDTAMYLCATSRVLSTLEGYTFGSGTRLTVV.

This clone was seen only once. V usage is TRBV5-1 and J usage is TRBJ2-3; possible D gene TRBD2, 5 bases. Germline V gives CDR1 SGHRS, CDR2 YFSETQ. V was cut by 0 bases and J by 1 base, with 12 bases left in between. CDR3 length equals 16 residues. For the CDR3, the DNA is TGCGCCAGCAGCTTGGGCGGGCTAGAAGGCACAGATACGCAGTATTTT. Encoded protein: CASSLGGLEGTDTQYF.

This chain uses TRBV2 with TRBJ1-6; D may be TRBD1 (6 bases). CDR1 is SNHLY, CDR2 FYNNEI, per germline. CDR3 length equals 16 residues. V lost 4 bases and J 6 bases, leaving 16 bases between the germline ends. This chain's CDR3 is CASSVWGGASNSPLHF. CDR3 sequence (DNA): TGTGCCAGCAGTGTATGGGGGGGCGCGTCTAATTCACCCCTCCACTTT. The entire variable domain, with the rest obtained from reference TRBV2 and TRBJ1-6, is as follows: EPEVTQTPSHQVTQMGQEVILRCVPISNHLYFYWYRQILGQKVEFLVSFYNNEISEKSEIFDDQFSVERPDGSNFTLKIRSTKLEDSAMYFCASSVWGGASNSPLHFGNGTRLTVT.

The V and J genes are TRBV7-9 and TRBJ1-4, with D maybe TRBD1 (5 bases). V lost 3 bases to trimming and J lost 0 bases, with 14 bases between them. Germline CDR1 and CDR2: SEHNR and FQNEAQ (reference sequence). The CDR3 covers 17 residues. As DNA, the CDR3 is TGTGCCAGCAGCTTTCCCCGGCGGGGGACAACTAATGAAAAACTGTTTTTT. Protein product: CASSFPRRGTTNEKLFF.

This sequence joins TRBV28 and TRBJ1-6; 10 bases align to TRBD1. V shed 7 bases, J shed 10 bases, and the junction held 10 bases outside the gene matches. Germline V gene data show CDR1 as MDHEN and CDR2 as SYDVKM. This CDR3 is 15 amino acids long. This CDR3 reads CASNPSTGGWSPLHF. CDR3 in DNA: TGTGCCAGCAACCCCTCGACAGGGGGCTGGTCACCCCTCCACTTT.

The chain joins TRBV5-8 to TRBJ2-1; 8 positions agree with TRBD2. This CDR3 comprises 15 residues. Germline assignment: CDR1 SGHTS and CDR2 YDEGEE. J lost 4 bases, V lost 1 base, and 4 bases had no gene match. The CDR3 reads CASSLRGGLYNEQFF. CDR3 nucleotides: TGTGCCAGCAGCTTGCGGGGGGGCCTTTACAATGAGCAGTTCTTC.

The chain joins TRBV30 to TRBJ2-5; 7 nucleotides line up with TRBD1. Germline CDR1 and CDR2: GTSNPN and SVGIG (reference sequence). This CDR3 is 13 amino acids long. J lost 2 bases, V lost 2 bases, and 2 bases had no gene match. CDR3 loop: CAWSRDSQETQYF. CDR3 nucleotides: TGTGCCTGGAGTCGGGACAGTCAAGAGACCCAGTACTTC.

The CDR3 spells CASSLLLSRTGEFYEQYF. The CDR3 coding sequence is TGCGCCAGCAGCTTGCTTTTGTCGCGGACAGGGGAATTCTACGAGCAGTACTTC. This chain connects TRBV5-1 to TRBJ2-7, with TRBD1 matching 9 bases. V shed 1 base and J 3 bases; nucleotides not matched to a gene: 14. There are 18 residues in the CDR3. Germline CDR1 SGHRS, CDR2 YFSETQ.

The table lists this clone with a few counts. CDR3 sequence: CATSRDTGYYGYTF. DNA for the CDR3: TGTGCCACCAGCAGAGATACAGGATACTATGGCTACACCTTC. This chain joins TRBV15 and TRBJ1-2; weak D call: TRBD1 (5 bases). V lost 0 bases to trimming and J lost 3 bases, with 8 bases between them. CDR1 and CDR2 (germline): LNHNV, YYDKDF (reference sequence). This CDR3 contains 14 residues.

Only one count was recorded for this clone. V gene TRBV27 combines with J gene TRBJ2-1, with D perhaps matching TRBD1 (5 bases). This CDR3 comprises 15 residues. Per germline, CDR1 MNHEY and CDR2 SMNVEV (reference sequence). The V and J ends lost 4 bases and 4 bases respectively, with 14 bases between them. In DNA, the CDR3 is TGTGCCAGCAGTTCGGACACGGATCGATACAATGAGCAGTTCTTC. This sequence encodes CASSSDTDRYNEQFF.

This clone was observed a single time. V usage is TRBV11-2 and J usage is TRBJ2-7; 8 bases are a match to TRBD1. CDR3 length equals 16 residues. The germline V gene encodes CDR1 SGHAT and CDR2 FQNNGV. V shed 5 bases, J shed 2 bases, and the junction held 11 bases outside the gene matches. The CDR3 region is CASSRTGNLLPYEQYF. The CDR3 nucleotides read TGTGCCAGCAGCCGGACAGGGAACCTACTACCCTACGAGCAGTACTTC.

This chain connects TRBV5-1 to TRBJ1-4; D gene ambiguous. V was pared by 4 bases and J by 1 base, with 11 bases between. CDR1 and CDR2 (germline): SGHRS, YFSETQ. The CDR3 runs to 15 residues. CDR3 DNA sequence: TGCGCCAGCAGCCCAGGCGTCTTAACTAATGAAAAACTGTTTTTT. Protein product: CASSPGVLTNEKLFF.

The chain employs TRBV19 and TRBJ1-2, with D tentatively TRBD1 (5 bases). Trimming shortened V by 7 bases and J by 4 bases, and 13 bases separated the two germline ends. CDR3 length equals 13 residues. The germline V gene encodes CDR1 LNHDA and CDR2 SQIVND (reference sequence). In DNA form, the CDR3 reads TGTGCCAGTAATAAGGGGATAGGCTATGGCTACACCTTC. This codes for CASNKGIGYGYTF.